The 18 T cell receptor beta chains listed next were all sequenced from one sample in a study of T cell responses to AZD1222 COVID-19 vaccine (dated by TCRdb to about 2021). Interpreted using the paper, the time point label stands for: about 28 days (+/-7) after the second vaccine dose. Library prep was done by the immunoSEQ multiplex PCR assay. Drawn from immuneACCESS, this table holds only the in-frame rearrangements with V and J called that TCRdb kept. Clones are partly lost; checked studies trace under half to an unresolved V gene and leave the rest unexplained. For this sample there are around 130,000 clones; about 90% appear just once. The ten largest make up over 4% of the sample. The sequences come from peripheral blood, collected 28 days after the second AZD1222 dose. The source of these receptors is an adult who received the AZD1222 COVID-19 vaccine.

DNA for the CDR3: TGTGCCAGCAACATGGGGCTAGCGGGAGATACAGATACGCAGTATTTT. Encoded protein: CASNMGLAGDTDTQYF. The chain joins TRBV27 to TRBJ2-3, with 10 bases lining up with TRBD2. CDR1 and CDR2 from the germline V gene are MNHEY and SMNVEV (reference sequence). The CDR3 sequence is 16 residues long. The trim removed 7 bases at V and 3 bases at J, leaving 10 bases unmatched.

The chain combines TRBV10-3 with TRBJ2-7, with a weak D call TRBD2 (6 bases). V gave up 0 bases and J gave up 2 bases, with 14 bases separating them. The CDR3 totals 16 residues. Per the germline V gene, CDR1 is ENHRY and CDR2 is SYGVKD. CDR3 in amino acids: CAISESSGGMTYEQYF. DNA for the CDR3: TGTGCCATCAGTGAGTCCTCAGGCGGGATGACCTACGAGCAGTACTTC.

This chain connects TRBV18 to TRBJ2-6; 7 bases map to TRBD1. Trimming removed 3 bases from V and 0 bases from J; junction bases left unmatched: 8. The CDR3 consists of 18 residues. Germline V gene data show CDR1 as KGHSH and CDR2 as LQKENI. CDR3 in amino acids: CASSPTGQPYSGANVLTF. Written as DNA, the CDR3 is TGTGCCAGCTCACCGACGGGACAGCCCTACTCTGGGGCCAACGTCCTGACTTTC. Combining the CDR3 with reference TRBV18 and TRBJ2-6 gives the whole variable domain NAGVMQNPRHLVRRRGQEARLRCSPMKGHSHVYWYRQLPEEGLKFMVYLQKENIIDESGMPKERFSAEFPKEGPSILRIQQVVRGDSAAYFCASSPTGQPYSGANVLTFGAGSRLTVL.

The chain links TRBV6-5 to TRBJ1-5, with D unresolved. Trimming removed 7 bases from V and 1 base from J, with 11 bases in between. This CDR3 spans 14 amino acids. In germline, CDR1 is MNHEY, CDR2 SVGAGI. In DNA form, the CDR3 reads TGTGCCAGCACCCGAGGGCAGAGCAATCAGCCCCAGCATTTT. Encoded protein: CASTRGQSNQPQHF.

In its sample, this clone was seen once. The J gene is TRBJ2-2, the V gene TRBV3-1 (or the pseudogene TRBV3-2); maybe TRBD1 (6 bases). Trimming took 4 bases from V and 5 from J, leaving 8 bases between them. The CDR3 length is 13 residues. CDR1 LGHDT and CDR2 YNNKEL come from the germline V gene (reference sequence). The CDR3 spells CASSLQGTGELFF. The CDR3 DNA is TGTGCCAGCAGCCTACAGGGAACCGGGGAGCTGTTTTTT.

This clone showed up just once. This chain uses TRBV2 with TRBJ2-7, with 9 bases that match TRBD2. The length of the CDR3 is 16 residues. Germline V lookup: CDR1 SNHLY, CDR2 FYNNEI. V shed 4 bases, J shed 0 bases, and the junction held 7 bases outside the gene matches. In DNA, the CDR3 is TGTGCCAGCAGTGGGACCCTAGCGGGAAGCTCCTACGAGCAGTACTTC. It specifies CASSGTLAGSSYEQYF.

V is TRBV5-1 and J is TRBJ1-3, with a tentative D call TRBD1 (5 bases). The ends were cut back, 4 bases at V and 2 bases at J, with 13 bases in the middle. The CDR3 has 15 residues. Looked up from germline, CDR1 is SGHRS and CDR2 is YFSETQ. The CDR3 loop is CASSTLGAAGNTIYF. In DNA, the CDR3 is TGCGCCAGCAGCACCCTAGGGGCGGCTGGAAACACCATATATTTT.

Written as DNA, the CDR3 is TGTGCCAGCAGCCAAGGGACAGTCCATGGCTACACCTTC. It is translated as CASSQGTVHGYTF. The chain employs TRBV14 and TRBJ1-2, with D tentatively TRBD1 (6 bases). Germline V CDR1 and CDR2: SGHDN, FVKESK. Trimming stripped 1 base from V and 6 bases from J, with 9 bases between. The CDR3 is 13 amino acids.

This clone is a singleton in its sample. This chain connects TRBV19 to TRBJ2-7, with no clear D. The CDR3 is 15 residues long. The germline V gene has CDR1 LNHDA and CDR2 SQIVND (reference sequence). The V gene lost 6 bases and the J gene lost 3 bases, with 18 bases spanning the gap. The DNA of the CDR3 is TGTGCCAGTAGCCGGGCGACACCCGGATACTACGAGCAGTACTTC. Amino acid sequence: CASSRATPGYYEQYF.

CDR3 nucleotides: TGTGCCAGTGACACAGCCTCTTACGAGCAGTACTTC. Its translation: CASDTASYEQYF. The chain links TRBV6-5 to TRBJ2-7; D is unclear. Germline V gene lookup returns CDR1 MNHEY and CDR2 SVGAGI. V lost 9 bases and J lost 4, with 13 bases in between. The CDR3 runs to 12 residues.

DNA for the CDR3: TGTGCCAGCAGCTTCAGACCGAACACTGAAGCTTTCTTT. It specifies CASSFRPNTEAFF. This sequence joins TRBV5-5 and TRBJ1-1; D call uncertain. V was pared by 2 bases and J by 1 base, with 6 bases between. Per germline, CDR1 SGHKS and CDR2 YYEKEE (reference sequence). This CDR3 has 13 amino acids.

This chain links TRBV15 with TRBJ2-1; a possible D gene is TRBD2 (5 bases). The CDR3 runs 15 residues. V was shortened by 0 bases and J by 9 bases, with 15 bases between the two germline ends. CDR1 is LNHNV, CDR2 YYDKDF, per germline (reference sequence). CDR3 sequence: CATSRDRTRAVEQFF. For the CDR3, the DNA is TGTGCCACCAGCAGAGATCGGACCCGAGCGGTTGAGCAGTTCTTC.

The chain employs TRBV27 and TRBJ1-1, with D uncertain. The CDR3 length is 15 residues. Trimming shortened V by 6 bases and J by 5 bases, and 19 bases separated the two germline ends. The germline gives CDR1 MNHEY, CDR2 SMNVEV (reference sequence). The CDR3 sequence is CASSSDFGGWTEAFF. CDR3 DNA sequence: TGTGCCAGCAGCTCAGACTTCGGAGGTTGGACTGAAGCTTTCTTT.

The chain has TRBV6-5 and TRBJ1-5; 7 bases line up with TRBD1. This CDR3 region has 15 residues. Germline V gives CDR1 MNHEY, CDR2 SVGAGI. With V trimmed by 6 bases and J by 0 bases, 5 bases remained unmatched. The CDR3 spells CASSPGQNSNQPQHF. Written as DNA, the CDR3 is TGTGCCAGCAGCCCGGGACAGAATAGCAATCAGCCCCAGCATTTT.

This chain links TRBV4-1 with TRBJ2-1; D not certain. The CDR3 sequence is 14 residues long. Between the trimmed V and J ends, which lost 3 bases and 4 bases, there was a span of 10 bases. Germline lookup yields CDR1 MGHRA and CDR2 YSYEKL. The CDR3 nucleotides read TGCGCCAGCAGCCAGGGTAGGATTTACAATGAGCAGTTCTTC. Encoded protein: CASSQGRIYNEQFF.

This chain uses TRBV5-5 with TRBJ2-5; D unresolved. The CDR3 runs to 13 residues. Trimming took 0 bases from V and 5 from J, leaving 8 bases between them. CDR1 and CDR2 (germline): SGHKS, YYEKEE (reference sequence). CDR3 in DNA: TGTGCCAGCAGCTTGGCCCTTGGGGAGACCCAGTACTTC. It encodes CASSLALGETQYF.

CDR3 DNA: TGTGCCAGCACCCCTGATGTGGGGGGGCAAGAGACCCAGTACTTC. This sequence encodes CASTPDVGGQETQYF. The rearrangement joins TRBV5-6 to TRBJ2-5; 7 bases align to TRBD2. V shed 6 bases and J 2 bases; nucleotides not matched to a gene: 10. CDR1 is SGHDT and CDR2 is YYEEEE in the germline V gene. This CDR3 contains 15 residues.

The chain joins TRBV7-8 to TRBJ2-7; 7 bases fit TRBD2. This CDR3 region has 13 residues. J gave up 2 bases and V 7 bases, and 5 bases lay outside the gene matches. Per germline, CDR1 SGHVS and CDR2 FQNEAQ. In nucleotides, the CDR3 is TGTGCCAGCACTCCCGGGAGGCCCTACGAGCAGTACTTC. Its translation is CASTPGRPYEQYF. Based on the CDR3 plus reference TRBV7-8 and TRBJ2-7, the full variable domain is GAGVSQSPRYKVAKRGQDVALRCDPISGHVSLFWYQQALGQGPEFLTYFQNEAQLDKSGLPSDRFFAERPEGSVSTLKIQRTQQEDSAVYLCASTPGRPYEQYFGPGTRLTVT.